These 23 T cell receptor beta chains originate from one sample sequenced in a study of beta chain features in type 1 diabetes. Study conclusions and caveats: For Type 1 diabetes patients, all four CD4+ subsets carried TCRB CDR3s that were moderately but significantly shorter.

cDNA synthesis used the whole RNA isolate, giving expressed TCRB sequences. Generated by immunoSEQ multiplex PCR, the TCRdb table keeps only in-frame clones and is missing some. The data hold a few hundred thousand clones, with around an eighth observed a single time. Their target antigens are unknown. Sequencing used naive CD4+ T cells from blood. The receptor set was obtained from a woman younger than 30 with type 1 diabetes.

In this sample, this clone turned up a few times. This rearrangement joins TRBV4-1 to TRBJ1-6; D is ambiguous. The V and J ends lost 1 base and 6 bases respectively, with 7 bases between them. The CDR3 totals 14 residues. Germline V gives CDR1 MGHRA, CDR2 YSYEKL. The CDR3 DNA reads TGCGCCAGCAGCCAAGTTTTCGGTAATTCACCCCTCCACTTT. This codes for CASSQVFGNSPLHF.

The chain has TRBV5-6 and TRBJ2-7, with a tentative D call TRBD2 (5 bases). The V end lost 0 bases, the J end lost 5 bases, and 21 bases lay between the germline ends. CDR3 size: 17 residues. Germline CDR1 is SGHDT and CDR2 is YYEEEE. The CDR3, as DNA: TGTGCCAGCAGCTTGGCCGGGAAGCGGACCTTAAGGGACGAGCAGTACTTC. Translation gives CASSLAGKRTLRDEQYF.

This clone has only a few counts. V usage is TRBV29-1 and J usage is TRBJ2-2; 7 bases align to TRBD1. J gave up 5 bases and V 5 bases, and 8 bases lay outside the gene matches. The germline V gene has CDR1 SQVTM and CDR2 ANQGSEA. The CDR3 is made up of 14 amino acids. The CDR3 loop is CSVTSQGWTGELFF. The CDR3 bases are TGCAGCGTTACGTCACAGGGGTGGACCGGGGAGCTGTTTTTT.

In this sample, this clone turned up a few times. The CDR3 reads CASSLASLSSYNEQFF. The CDR3 DNA is TGCGCCAGCAGCTTGGCTTCCCTTAGCTCCTACAATGAGCAGTTCTTC. The chain has TRBV5-1 and TRBJ2-1; no clear D gene. The CDR3 consists of 16 residues. The germline CDR1 and CDR2 sequences are SGHRS and YFSETQ. Trimming stripped 0 bases from V and 0 bases from J, with 10 bases between.

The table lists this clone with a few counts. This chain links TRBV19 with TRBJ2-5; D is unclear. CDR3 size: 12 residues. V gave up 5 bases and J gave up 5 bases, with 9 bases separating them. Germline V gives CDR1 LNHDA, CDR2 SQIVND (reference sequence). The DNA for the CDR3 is TGTGCCAGTAGTCTTTACGGTGAGACCCAGTACTTC. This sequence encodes CASSLYGETQYF. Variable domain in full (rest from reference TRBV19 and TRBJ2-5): DGGITQSPKYLFRKEGQNVTLSCEQNLNHDAMYWYRQDPGQGLRLIYYSQIVNDFQKGDIAEGYSVSREKKESFPLTVTSAQKNPTAFYLCASSLYGETQYFGPGTRLLVL.

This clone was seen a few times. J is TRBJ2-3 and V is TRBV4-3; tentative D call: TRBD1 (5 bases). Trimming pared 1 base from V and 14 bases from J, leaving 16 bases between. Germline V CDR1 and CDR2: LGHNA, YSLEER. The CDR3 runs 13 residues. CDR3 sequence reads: CASSQGPKDSRYF. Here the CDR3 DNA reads TGCGCCAGCAGCCAAGGCCCCAAAGACAGTAGGTATTTT.

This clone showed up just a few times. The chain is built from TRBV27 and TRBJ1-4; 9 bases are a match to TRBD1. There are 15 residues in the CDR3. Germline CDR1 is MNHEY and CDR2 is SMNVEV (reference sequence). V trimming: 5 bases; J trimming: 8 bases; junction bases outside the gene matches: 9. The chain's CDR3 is CASSPLGTGQEKLFF. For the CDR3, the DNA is TGTGCCAGCAGTCCCTTGGGGACAGGGCAAGAAAAACTGTTTTTT.

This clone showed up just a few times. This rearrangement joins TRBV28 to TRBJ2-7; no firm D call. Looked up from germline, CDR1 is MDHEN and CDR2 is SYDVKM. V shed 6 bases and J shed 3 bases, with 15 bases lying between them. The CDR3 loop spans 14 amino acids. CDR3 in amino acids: CASSLPSRYYEQYF. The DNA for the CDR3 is TGTGCCAGCAGCCTCCCGTCTCGTTACTACGAGCAGTACTTC.

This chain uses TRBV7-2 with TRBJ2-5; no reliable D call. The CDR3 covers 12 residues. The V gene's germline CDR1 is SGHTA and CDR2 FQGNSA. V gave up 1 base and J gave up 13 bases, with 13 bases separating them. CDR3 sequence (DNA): TGTGCCAGCAGCTTAGGGTTCAGGTCCCCGTACTTC. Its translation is CASSLGFRSPYF.

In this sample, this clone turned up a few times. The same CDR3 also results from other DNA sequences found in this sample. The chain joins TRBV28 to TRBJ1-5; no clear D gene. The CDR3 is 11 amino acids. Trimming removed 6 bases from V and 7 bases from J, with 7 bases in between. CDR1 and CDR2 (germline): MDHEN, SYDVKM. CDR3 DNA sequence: TGTGCCAGCAGAGGCGGGCAGCCCCAGCATTTT. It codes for CASRGGQPQHF.

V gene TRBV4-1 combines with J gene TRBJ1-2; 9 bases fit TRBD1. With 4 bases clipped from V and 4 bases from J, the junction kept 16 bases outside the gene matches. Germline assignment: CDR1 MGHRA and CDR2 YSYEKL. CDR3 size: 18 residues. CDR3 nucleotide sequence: TGCGCCAGCAGCCTGTCCGGGACAGGGACCCAAGTTAGCTATGGCTACACCTTC. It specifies CASSLSGTGTQVSYGYTF.

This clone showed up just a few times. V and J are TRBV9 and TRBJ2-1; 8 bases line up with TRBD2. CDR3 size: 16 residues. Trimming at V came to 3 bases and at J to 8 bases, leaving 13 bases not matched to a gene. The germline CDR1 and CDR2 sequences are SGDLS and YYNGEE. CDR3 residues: CASSGHPGLDGYEQFF. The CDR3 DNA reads TGTGCCAGCAGCGGCCACCCGGGACTAGATGGCTATGAGCAGTTCTTC.

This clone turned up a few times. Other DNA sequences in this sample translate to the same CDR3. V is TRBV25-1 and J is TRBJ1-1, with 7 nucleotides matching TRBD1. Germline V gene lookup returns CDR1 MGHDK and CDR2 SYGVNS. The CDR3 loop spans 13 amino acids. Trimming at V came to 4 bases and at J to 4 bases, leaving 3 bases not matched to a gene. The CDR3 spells CASSGQGVTEAFF. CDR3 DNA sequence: TGTGCCAGCAGTGGACAGGGAGTCACTGAAGCTTTCTTT.

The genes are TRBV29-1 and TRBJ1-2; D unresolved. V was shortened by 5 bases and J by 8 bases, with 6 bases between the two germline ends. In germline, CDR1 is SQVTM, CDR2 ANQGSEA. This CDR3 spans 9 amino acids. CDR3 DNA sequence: TGCAGCGTTTATCCCGGCTACACCTTC. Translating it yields CSVYPGYTF.

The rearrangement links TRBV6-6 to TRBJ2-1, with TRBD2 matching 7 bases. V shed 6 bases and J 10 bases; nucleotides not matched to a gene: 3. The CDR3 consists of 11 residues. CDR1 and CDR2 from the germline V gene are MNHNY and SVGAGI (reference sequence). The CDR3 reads CASSPLAEQFF. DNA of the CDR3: TGTGCCAGCAGCCCACTAGCGGAGCAGTTCTTC.

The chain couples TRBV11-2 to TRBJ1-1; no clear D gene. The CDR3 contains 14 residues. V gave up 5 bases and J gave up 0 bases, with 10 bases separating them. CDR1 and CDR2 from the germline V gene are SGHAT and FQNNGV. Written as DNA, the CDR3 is TGTGCCAGCAGCCCGAGTTCTCTGAACACTGAAGCTTTCTTT. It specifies CASSPSSLNTEAFF.

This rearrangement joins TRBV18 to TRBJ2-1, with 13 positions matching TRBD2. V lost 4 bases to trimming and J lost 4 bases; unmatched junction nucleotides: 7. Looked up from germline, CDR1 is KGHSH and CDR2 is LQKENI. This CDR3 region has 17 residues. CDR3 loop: CASSLTSGGLQYNEQFF. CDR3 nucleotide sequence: TGTGCCAGCTCACTGACTAGCGGGGGGCTCCAGTACAATGAGCAGTTCTTC.

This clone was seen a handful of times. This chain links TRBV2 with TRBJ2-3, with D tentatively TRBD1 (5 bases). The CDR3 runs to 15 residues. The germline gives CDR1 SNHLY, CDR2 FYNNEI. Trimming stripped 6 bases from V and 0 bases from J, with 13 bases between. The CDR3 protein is CASRKTVASTDTQYF. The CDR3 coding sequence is TGTGCCAGCAGGAAGACAGTTGCTAGCACAGATACGCAGTATTTT.

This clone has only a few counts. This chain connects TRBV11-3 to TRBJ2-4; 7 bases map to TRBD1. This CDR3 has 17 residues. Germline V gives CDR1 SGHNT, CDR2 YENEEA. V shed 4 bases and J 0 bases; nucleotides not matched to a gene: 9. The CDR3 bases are TGTGCCAGCAGCTCCATCCTGACAGGGATAGCCAAAAACATTCAGTACTTC. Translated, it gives CASSSILTGIAKNIQYF.

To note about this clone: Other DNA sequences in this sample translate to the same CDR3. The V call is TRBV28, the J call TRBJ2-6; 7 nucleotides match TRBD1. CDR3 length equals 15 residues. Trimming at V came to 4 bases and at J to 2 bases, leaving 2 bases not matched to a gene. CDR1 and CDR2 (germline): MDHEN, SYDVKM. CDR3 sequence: CASSSTGAGANVLTF. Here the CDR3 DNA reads TGTGCCAGCAGTTCAACAGGGGCTGGGGCCAACGTCCTGACTTTC. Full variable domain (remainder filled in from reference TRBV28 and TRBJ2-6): DVKVTQSSRYLVKRTGEKVFLECVQDMDHENMFWYRQDPGLGLRLIYFSYDVKMKEKGDIPEGYSVSREKKERFSLILESASTNQTSMYLCASSSTGAGANVLTFGAGSRLTVL.

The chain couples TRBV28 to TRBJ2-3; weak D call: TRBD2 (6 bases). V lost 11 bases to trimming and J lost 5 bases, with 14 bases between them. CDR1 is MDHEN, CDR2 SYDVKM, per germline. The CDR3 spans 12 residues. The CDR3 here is CAAAGLVDTQYF. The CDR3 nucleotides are TGTGCCGCTGCGGGGTTAGTAGATACGCAGTATTTT.

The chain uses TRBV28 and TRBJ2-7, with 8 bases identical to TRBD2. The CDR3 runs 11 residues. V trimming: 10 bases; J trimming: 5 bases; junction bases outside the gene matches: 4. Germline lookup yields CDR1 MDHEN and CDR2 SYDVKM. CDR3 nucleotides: TGTGCCACCCTGACTAGCGACGAGCAGTACTTC. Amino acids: CATLTSDEQYF.

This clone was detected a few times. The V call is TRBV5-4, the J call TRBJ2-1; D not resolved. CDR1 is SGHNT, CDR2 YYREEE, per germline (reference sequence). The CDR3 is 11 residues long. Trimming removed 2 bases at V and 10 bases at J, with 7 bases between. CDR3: CASSLLEEQFF. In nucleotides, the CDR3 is TGTGCCAGCAGCTTACTTGAGGAGCAGTTCTTC. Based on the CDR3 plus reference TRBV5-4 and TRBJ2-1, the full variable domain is ETGVTQSPTHLIKTRGQQVTLRCSSQSGHNTVSWYQQALGQGPQFIFQYYREEENGRGNFPPRFSGLQFPNYSSELNVNALELDDSALYLCASSLLEEQFFGPGTRLTVL.